These 22 T cell receptor beta chains were all obtained from the same sample, sequenced in a study of blood T cell repertoires in COVID-19. TCRdb's copy holds only in-frame clones and misses some; the assay was immunoSEQ multiplex PCR. The table has roughly 220,000 clones, around nine tenths seen once; the top ten hold roughly 3%. The sequencing input was peripheral blood. These receptors originate from a man aged 60 to 75 with acute or convalescent COVID-19.

This chain links TRBV4-1 with TRBJ1-6; the match to TRBD1 covers 8 bases. CDR3 length equals 19 residues. Germline assignment: CDR1 MGHRA and CDR2 YSYEKL. J gave up 7 bases and V 1 base, and 15 bases lay outside the gene matches. For the CDR3, the DNA is TGCGCCAGCAGCCAAGTAGTTTTTCGGCGGGACAGGAACAATTCACCCCTCCACTTT. As protein: CASSQVVFRRDRNNSPLHF.

The DNA for the CDR3 is TGTGCCAGCAGCGTAGGGACAGGGGTCTACAATGAGCAGTTCTTC. As protein: CASSVGTGVYNEQFF. J is TRBJ2-1 and V is TRBV9; 9 bases match TRBD1. The germline CDR1 and CDR2 sequences are SGDLS and YYNGEE. V shed 0 bases and J 3 bases; nucleotides not matched to a gene: 1. This CDR3 is 15 amino acids long.

This clone showed up just a few times. CDR3 amino acids: CASSSDRAYNQPQHF. CDR3 nucleotide sequence: TGTGCCAGTAGCTCGGACAGGGCCTACAATCAGCCCCAGCATTTT. The chain couples TRBV19 to TRBJ1-5, with TRBD1 matching over 8 bases. Germline CDR1 and CDR2: LNHDA and SQIVND (reference sequence). This CDR3 comprises 15 residues. V lost 6 bases to trimming and J lost 3 bases; unmatched junction nucleotides: 7. Full variable domain (remainder filled in from reference TRBV19 and TRBJ1-5): DGGITQSPKYLFRKEGQNVTLSCEQNLNHDAMYWYRQDPGQGLRLIYYSQIVNDFQKGDIAEGYSVSREKKESFPLTVTSAQKNPTAFYLCASSSDRAYNQPQHFGDGTRLSIL.

This chain joins TRBV28 and TRBJ2-7; D gene uncertain. The CDR3 is made up of 11 amino acids. The V end lost 5 bases, the J end lost 7 bases, and 9 bases lay between the germline ends. The V gene's germline CDR1 is MDHEN and CDR2 SYDVKM. The CDR3 sequence: CASSPPGEQYF. The CDR3 DNA is TGTGCCAGCAGTCCCCCGGGTGAGCAGTACTTC.

CDR3 nucleotides: TGTGCCAGCAGTTACTGCGTGGGGGGGGCCCGGGAGACCCAGTACTTC. It codes for CASSYCVGGARETQYF. The V and J genes are TRBV6-5 and TRBJ2-5; D is perhaps TRBD2 (7 bases). Germline-derived CDR1 and CDR2 are MNHEY and SVGAGI. The V gene lost 1 base and the J gene lost 5 bases, with 17 bases spanning the gap. The length of the CDR3 is 16 residues.

This chain connects TRBV5-1 to TRBJ2-7, with 10 nucleotides matching TRBD1. The CDR3 runs 16 residues. Germline-derived CDR1 and CDR2 are SGHRS and YFSETQ. The junction had 11 bases not matched to a gene; V was cut back by 2 bases and J by 6 bases. The CDR3, as DNA: TGCGCCAGCAGCTTAATGACAGGGGGCATCGGGGGCGAGCAGTACTTC. Its translation is CASSLMTGGIGGEQYF.

The chain joins TRBV2 to TRBJ2-5, with 14 bases aligning to TRBD2. Per the germline V gene, CDR1 is SNHLY and CDR2 is FYNNEI. The CDR3 extends over 16 amino acids. V shed 7 bases, J shed 0 bases, and the junction held 4 bases outside the gene matches. The CDR3 reads CASKPGLAGDQETQYF. In DNA form, the CDR3 reads TGTGCCAGCAAGCCGGGACTAGCGGGGGACCAAGAGACCCAGTACTTC. Together with reference TRBV2 and TRBJ2-5, the CDR3 gives the full variable domain: EPEVTQTPSHQVTQMGQEVILRCVPISNHLYFYWYRQILGQKVEFLVSFYNNEISEKSEIFDDQFSVERPDGSNFTLKIRSTKLEDSAMYFCASKPGLAGDQETQYFGPGTRLLVL.

V gene TRBV7-2 combines with J gene TRBJ2-7; D not resolved. The CDR3 length is 13 residues. The V and J ends lost 3 bases and 3 bases respectively, with 9 bases between them. Germline V lookup: CDR1 SGHTA, CDR2 FQGNSA. For the CDR3, the DNA is TGTGCCAGCAGCTTTGACACCTTCTACGAGCAGTACTTC. Its translation is CASSFDTFYEQYF.

The J gene is TRBJ2-1, the V gene TRBV19; D perhaps matches TRBD1 (6 bases). CDR1 and CDR2 from the germline V gene are LNHDA and SQIVND (reference sequence). The CDR3 contains 14 residues. Deletions cut 6 bases from V and 2 bases from J, with 11 bases between. CDR3 DNA sequence: TGTGCCAGTAGGAGGACAGAAACCTACAATGAGCAGTTCTTC. Protein: CASRRTETYNEQFF.

The chain is built from TRBV5-1 and TRBJ1-6; D not certain. V shed 0 bases and J shed 9 bases, with 7 bases lying between them. The CDR3 is 13 residues long. Per the germline V gene, CDR1 is SGHRS and CDR2 is YFSETQ. As DNA, the CDR3 is TGCGCCAGCAGCTTGGCGGGTGGTTCACCCCTCCACTTT. It encodes CASSLAGGSPLHF.

This chain uses TRBV7-3 with TRBJ1-2; D is uncertain. This CDR3 contains 14 residues. Germline V CDR1 and CDR2: SGHTA, FQGTGA. The ends were cut back, 5 bases at V and 4 bases at J, with 14 bases in the middle. The chain's CDR3 is CASSPQLTGYGYTF. CDR3 sequence (DNA): TGTGCCAGCAGCCCCCAGCTGACTGGCTATGGCTACACCTTC.

The J gene is TRBJ2-6, the V gene TRBV7-3; TRBD1 aligns across 9 bases. The CDR3 runs 17 residues. Trimming removed 0 bases from V and 4 bases from J; junction bases left unmatched: 4. CDR1 is SGHTA, CDR2 FQGTGA, per germline. CDR3 DNA sequence: TGTGCCAGCAGCTTAACCGGGACAGGGTCCGGGGCCAACGTCCTGACTTTC. It is translated as CASSLTGTGSGANVLTF.

V usage is TRBV11-2 and J usage is TRBJ2-5; D gene unclear. The CDR3 has 14 amino acids. With 2 bases removed from V and 2 bases from J, the gap between germline ends came to 9 bases. Germline V gives CDR1 SGHAT, CDR2 FQNNGV. Here the CDR3 DNA reads TGTGCCAGCAGCTTACTAACTTTACAAGAGACCCAGTACTTC. The encoded protein is CASSLLTLQETQYF.

V gene TRBV14 combines with J gene TRBJ2-7; 8 bases are a match to TRBD1. Germline V gives CDR1 SGHDN, CDR2 FVKESK. CDR3 length: 15 amino acids. The junction had 7 bases not matched to a gene; V was cut back by 5 bases and J by 1 base. CDR3: CASSARQGPSYEQYF. The CDR3 DNA sequence: TGTGCCAGCAGCGCCCGACAGGGGCCTTCCTACGAGCAGTACTTC.

The V and J genes are TRBV2 and TRBJ1-4; D possibly corresponds to TRBD1 (5 bases). Germline CDR1 is SNHLY and CDR2 is FYNNEI. V lost 4 bases, J lost 3 bases, and 6 bases lay in between. The CDR3 contains 13 residues. CDR3 protein: CASSAGANEKLFF. Here the CDR3 DNA reads TGTGCCAGCAGTGCGGGGGCTAATGAAAAACTGTTTTTT.

The chain combines TRBV5-5 with TRBJ1-1; 8 nucleotides match TRBD1. Losses at the gene ends were 4 bases for V and 1 base for J; bases not matched to a gene: 3. This CDR3 contains 14 residues. Germline assignment: CDR1 SGHKS and CDR2 YYEKEE (reference sequence). CDR3: CASSPGQGNTEAFF. The CDR3 DNA sequence: TGTGCCAGCAGCCCAGGACAGGGGAACACTGAAGCTTTCTTT.

The CDR3 protein is CASSARVRGVWNEQFF. Written as DNA, the CDR3 is TGTGCCAGCAGCGCCCGGGTCAGGGGGGTATGGAATGAGCAGTTCTTC. The chain recombines TRBV9 with TRBJ2-1, with a possible D match to TRBD1 (7 bases). Germline CDR1 reads SGDLS; CDR2 reads YYNGEE. CDR3 length: 16 amino acids. Trimming removed 3 bases from V and 7 bases from J, with 20 bases in between.

The chain employs TRBV14 and TRBJ1-1; the D is unclear. Germline lookup yields CDR1 SGHDN and CDR2 FVKESK. This CDR3 is built from 14 residues. Trimming shortened V by 4 bases and J by 0 bases, and 9 bases separated the two germline ends. The CDR3 reads CASSPPGMNTEAFF. The CDR3 DNA reads TGTGCCAGCAGCCCCCCAGGCATGAACACTGAAGCTTTCTTT.

V gene TRBV10-3 combines with J gene TRBJ1-2; TRBD1 matches 7 bases. The J segment lost 6 bases and the V segment lost 2 bases, leaving 9 bases of the junction unmatched. In germline, CDR1 is ENHRY, CDR2 SYGVKD. The length of the CDR3 is 15 residues. CDR3 DNA sequence: TGTGCCATCAGTGAGCCAGGGAGACAGGGTGATGGCTACACCTTC. Translating it yields CAISEPGRQGDGYTF.

The V and J genes are TRBV7-9 and TRBJ1-6; 9 nucleotides align to TRBD1. Germline loops: CDR1 SEHNR, CDR2 FQNEAQ (reference sequence). This CDR3 has 15 amino acids. Trimming took 8 bases from V and 7 from J; bases not matched to a gene: 9. For the CDR3, the DNA is TGTGCCAGCCGTACCACAGGGGGCATAAATTCACCCCTCCACTTT. It encodes CASRTTGGINSPLHF.

This sequence joins TRBV5-4 and TRBJ1-6; unclear D gene. V shed 4 bases and J shed 5 bases, with 13 bases lying between them. The germline CDR1 and CDR2 sequences are SGHNT and YYREEE (reference sequence). The CDR3 runs 15 residues. The CDR3 spells CASSGDGGNNSPLHF. The CDR3 DNA sequence: TGTGCCAGCAGCGGAGACGGAGGAAATAATTCACCCCTCCACTTT.

The V call is TRBV7-9, the J call TRBJ2-1; D may be TRBD1 (5 bases). The CDR3 has 16 amino acids. Per germline, CDR1 SEHNR and CDR2 FQNEAQ (reference sequence). The V and J ends lost 1 base and 10 bases respectively, with 20 bases between them. Written as DNA, the CDR3 is TGTGCCAGCAGCTTAGGACAGTTCTTAGGGGCAGTCGAGCAGTTCTTC. Protein sequence: CASSLGQFLGAVEQFF.